This entry lists 22 T cell receptor beta chains sequenced from one sample in a study of blood T cell repertoires in COVID-19. Sequencing used immunoSEQ multiplex PCR; TCRdb keeps in-frame clones, though not all of them. The table has around 200,000 clones, around 83% seen once; the top ten hold approximately 9%. Sequencing used peripheral blood. These receptors were collected from a middle-aged man with active or convalescent COVID-19.

The V call is TRBV9, the J call TRBJ1-5, with 7 bases aligning to TRBD1. The germline CDR1 and CDR2 sequences are SGDLS and YYNGEE. The CDR3 runs to 13 residues. V lost 4 bases, J lost 6 bases, and 4 bases stayed unmatched. The CDR3 spells CASSLQGTQPQHF. CDR3 nucleotide sequence: TGTGCCAGCAGCTTACAGGGGACTCAGCCCCAGCATTTT.

The rearrangement links TRBV6-5 to TRBJ1-1; 8 nucleotides line up with TRBD1. The CDR3 spans 16 residues. Germline CDR1 MNHEY, CDR2 SVGAGI. V dropped 3 bases and J dropped 5; count of bases not matched to a gene: 11. CDR3 in DNA: TGTGCCAGCAGTTATGCCCAGACAGGGGCCAGGACTGAAGCTTTCTTT. Protein: CASSYAQTGARTEAFF.

V and J are TRBV19 and TRBJ2-7, with TRBD1 identical over 8 bases. V was pared by 1 base and J by 5 bases, with 7 bases of the junction left unmatched. This CDR3 has 15 residues. The V gene's germline CDR1 is LNHDA and CDR2 SQIVND (reference sequence). CDR3 loop: CASSIGPGGTDEQYF. CDR3 DNA sequence: TGTGCCAGTAGTATAGGGCCAGGGGGCACAGACGAGCAGTACTTC.

The DNA of the CDR3 is TGTGCCAGCAACCCGGGACAGAACTATGGCTACACCTTC. It encodes CASNPGQNYGYTF. The V call is TRBV6-5, the J call TRBJ1-2; 7 positions agree with TRBD1. The CDR3 consists of 13 residues. Germline CDR1 MNHEY, CDR2 SVGAGI. V lost 7 bases to trimming and J lost 2 bases; unmatched junction nucleotides: 4.

The gene calls are TRBV30 and TRBJ1-5; tentative D call: TRBD1 (6 bases). The V gene's germline CDR1 is GTSNPN and CDR2 SVGIG (reference sequence). Trimming pared 3 bases from V and 4 bases from J, leaving 13 bases between. The CDR3 totals 14 residues. The CDR3 DNA reads as TGTGCCTGGAGGGGGATAGGGGGAAATCAGCCCCAGCATTTT. Amino acids: CAWRGIGGNQPQHF.

In its sample, this clone was seen once. This chain links TRBV11-3 with TRBJ1-1; the match to TRBD1 covers 8 bases. Trimming removed 1 base from V and 2 bases from J; junction bases left unmatched: 6. Germline V lookup: CDR1 SGHNT, CDR2 YENEEA. This CDR3 is 16 amino acids long. In nucleotides, the CDR3 is TGTGCCAGCAGCTTAGGTTGGGGACAGGCTAACACTGAAGCTTTCTTT. Its translation: CASSLGWGQANTEAFF.

V gene TRBV7-9 combines with J gene TRBJ2-7, with unresolved D. The germline V and J ends were trimmed by 4 bases and 1 base, with 5 bases remaining between them. This CDR3 has 12 amino acids. Germline loops: CDR1 SEHNR, CDR2 FQNEAQ (reference sequence). CDR3 in DNA: TGTGCCAGCAGCTCGTATTCCTACGAGCAGTACTTC. Translating it yields CASSSYSYEQYF.

CDR3 DNA: TGTGCCAGCAGCTTGGGGGCCAGCTCTGGGGCCAACGTCCTGACTTTC. Translating it yields CASSLGASSGANVLTF. The chain couples TRBV5-4 to TRBJ2-6; D unresolved. The germline V and J ends were trimmed by 0 bases and 0 bases, with 7 bases remaining between them. CDR3 length: 16 amino acids. Germline-derived CDR1 and CDR2 are SGHNT and YYREEE (reference sequence).

The CDR3 sequence: CASSLASQGGGYTF. The CDR3 nucleotides read TGCGCCAGCAGCTTGGCCTCACAGGGGGGAGGCTACACCTTC. The chain is built from TRBV5-1 and TRBJ1-2; TRBD1 aligns across 8 bases. V trimming: 0 bases; J trimming: 8 bases; junction bases outside the gene matches: 6. This CDR3 contains 14 residues. Germline V gene sequence: CDR1 SGHRS, CDR2 YFSETQ.

The rearrangement links TRBV19 to TRBJ1-5; D gene ambiguous. The length of the CDR3 is 12 residues. In germline, CDR1 is LNHDA, CDR2 SQIVND (reference sequence). V was pared by 3 bases and J by 5 bases, with 5 bases between. CDR3 sequence: CASSIGDQPQHF. The CDR3 DNA follows: TGTGCCAGTAGTATTGGAGATCAGCCCCAGCATTTT.

V and J are TRBV30 and TRBJ2-7; possibly TRBD1 for D (6 bases). The CDR3 is made up of 15 amino acids. Germline V gene data show CDR1 as GTSNPN and CDR2 as SVGIG (reference sequence). V was trimmed by 5 bases and J by 0 bases, leaving 17 bases between them. The CDR3 bases are TGTGCCTGGTCCTTCGAGGGGGTCCCCTCCTACGAGCAGTACTTC. The encoded protein is CAWSFEGVPSYEQYF.

The chain joins TRBV19 to TRBJ2-3, with 7 bases fitting TRBD1. The CDR3 extends over 15 amino acids. Germline V gene data show CDR1 as LNHDA and CDR2 as SQIVND (reference sequence). With 4 bases clipped from V and 2 bases from J, the junction kept 6 bases outside the gene matches. The CDR3 DNA follows: TGTGCCAGTAGTACGCCGGACAGGTACACAGATACGCAGTATTTT. Translating it yields CASSTPDRYTDTQYF.

The genes are TRBV4-1 and TRBJ2-5; weak D call: TRBD1 (5 bases). The CDR3 runs to 16 residues. Germline V gene lookup returns CDR1 MGHRA and CDR2 YSYEKL. Deletions cut 0 bases from V and 2 bases from J, with 13 bases between. The CDR3 DNA reads TGCGCCAGCAGCCAAGATACAGGCCAGCTACAAGAGACCCAGTACTTC. Its protein is CASSQDTGQLQETQYF.

The V and J genes are TRBV19 and TRBJ2-5; possible D gene TRBD1, 5 bases. This CDR3 has 14 residues. CDR1 and CDR2 from the germline V gene are LNHDA and SQIVND (reference sequence). V was pared by 6 bases and J by 2 bases, with 13 bases between. CDR3 sequence reads: CASSTGIPQETQYF. The CDR3 DNA reads TGTGCCAGTAGCACAGGTATCCCTCAAGAGACCCAGTACTTC.

The genes are TRBV6-1 and TRBJ1-2, with D possibly matching TRBD1 (6 bases). This CDR3 comprises 16 residues. Germline V CDR1 and CDR2: MNHNS, SASEGT. The ends were cut back, 2 bases at V and 0 bases at J, with 13 bases in the middle. CDR3 coding DNA: TGTGCCAGCAGTGAATGGCCGGGACACTCTAACTATGGCTACACCTTC. Its protein product is CASSEWPGHSNYGYTF.

This chain connects TRBV19 to TRBJ2-1, with a weak D call TRBD1 (5 bases). CDR3 length: 15 amino acids. Germline CDR1 LNHDA, CDR2 SQIVND (reference sequence). V was shortened by 3 bases and J by 7 bases, with 16 bases between the two germline ends. Here the CDR3 reads CASSIGQGLWNEQFF. In DNA form, the CDR3 reads TGTGCCAGTAGTATCGGGCAGGGTCTCTGGAATGAGCAGTTCTTC.

V and J are TRBV27 and TRBJ1-4; 8 positions match TRBD1. The germline V gene encodes CDR1 MNHEY and CDR2 SMNVEV (reference sequence). The CDR3 is 15 residues long. The V and J ends lost 5 bases and 7 bases, in that order; junction bases with no gene match: 9. The chain's CDR3 is CASSPRGLRLEKLFF. The CDR3 DNA is TGTGCCAGCAGTCCCAGGGGGCTTAGGCTTGAAAAACTGTTTTTT.

This rearrangement joins TRBV11-2 to TRBJ1-5; D not certain. With 2 bases removed from V and 9 bases from J, the gap between germline ends came to 23 bases. The CDR3 runs to 17 residues. The germline V gene encodes CDR1 SGHAT and CDR2 FQNNGV. The DNA of the CDR3 is TGTGCCAGCAGCTTAAGTACGGGTCGCGGGGAATCCTGGCCCCAGCATTTT. Translating it yields CASSLSTGRGESWPQHF.

This chain links TRBV5-1 with TRBJ2-2, with D maybe TRBD2 (5 bases). The V gene's germline CDR1 is SGHRS and CDR2 YFSETQ. Trimming removed 9 bases at V and 2 bases at J, with 20 bases between. There are 16 residues in the CDR3. The chain's CDR3 is CATTPMAGSNTGELFF. CDR3 coding DNA: TGCGCCACGACCCCGATGGCGGGCTCCAACACCGGGGAGCTGTTTTTT.

The count of this clone is one. The rearrangement links TRBV30 to TRBJ1-1; 7 positions match TRBD1. The CDR3 extends over 15 amino acids. Germline V gene data show CDR1 as GTSNPN and CDR2 as SVGIG (reference sequence). With 6 bases clipped from V and 0 bases from J, the junction kept 10 bases outside the gene matches. CDR3 nucleotide sequence: TGTGCCTGCGGGAGGGGGCGGTTTGTGAACACTGAAGCTTTCTTT. It is translated as CACGRGRFVNTEAFF.

This clone was counted a few times. Distinct nucleotide sequences in the sample also encode this CDR3. The chain couples TRBV4-1 to TRBJ2-7; no firm D call. Per the germline V gene, CDR1 is MGHRA and CDR2 is YSYEKL. The germline V and J ends were trimmed by 4 bases and 3 bases, with 10 bases remaining between them. This CDR3 contains 13 residues. CDR3: CASSPKRGYEQYF. DNA of the CDR3: TGCGCCAGCAGCCCGAAAAGAGGCTACGAGCAGTACTTC.

The rearrangement uses TRBV7-9 and TRBJ2-3, with TRBD1 matching 9 bases. The ends lost 1 base at V and 4 bases at J; junction bases unmatched: 12. The CDR3 runs to 18 residues. From germline, CDR1 is SEHNR and CDR2 FQNEAQ (reference sequence). The CDR3 nucleotides read TGTGCCAGCAGCTTAGTTGGTCCAGGGACAGGGTATGCAGATACGCAGTATTTT. Translated, it gives CASSLVGPGTGYADTQYF. The variable domain in full, completed from reference TRBV7-9 and TRBJ2-3, reads DTGVSQNPRHKITKRGQNVTFRCDPISEHNRLYWYRQTLGQGPEFLTYFQNEAQLEKSRLLSDRFSAERPKGSFSTLEIQRTEQGDSAMYLCASSLVGPGTGYADTQYFGPGTRLTVL.